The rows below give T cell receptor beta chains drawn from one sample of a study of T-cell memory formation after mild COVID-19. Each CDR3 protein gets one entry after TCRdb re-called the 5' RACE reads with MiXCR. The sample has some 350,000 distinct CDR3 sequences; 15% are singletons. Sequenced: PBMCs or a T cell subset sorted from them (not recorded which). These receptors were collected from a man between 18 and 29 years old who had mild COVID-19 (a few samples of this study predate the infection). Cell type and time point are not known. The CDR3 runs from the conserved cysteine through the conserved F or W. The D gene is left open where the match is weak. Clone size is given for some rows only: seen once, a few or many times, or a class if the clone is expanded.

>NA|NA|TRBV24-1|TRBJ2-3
TGTGCCACCAGTGACCCAAGGGCAGGTTTGCCAGATACGCAGTATTTT
CATSDPRAGLPDTQYF
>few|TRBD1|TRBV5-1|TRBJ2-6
TGCGCCAGCAGCAGCCGGGACAGGTTATTATCTGGGGCCAACGTCCTGACTTTC
CASSSRDRLLSGANVLTF
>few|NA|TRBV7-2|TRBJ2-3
TGTGCCAGCAGCTTAGATGGATATACGCAGTATTTT
CASSLDGYTQYF
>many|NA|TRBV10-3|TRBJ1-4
TGTGCCATCAGGCCGGGAACGGGGGAAAAACTGTTTTTT
CAIRPGTGEKLFF
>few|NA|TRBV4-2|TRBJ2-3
TGTGCCAGCAGCCAAGACTTACGGGCGACCGGCACAGATACGCAGTATTTT
CASSQDLRATGTDTQYF
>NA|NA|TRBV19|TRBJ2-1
TGTGCCAGTAGTTACAGTCCCTCCTACAATGAGCAGTTCTTC
CASSYSPSYNEQFF
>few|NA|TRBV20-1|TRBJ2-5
TGCAGTGCTAGAGGACGTCTCCGGGAGACCCAGTACTTC
CSARGRLRETQYF
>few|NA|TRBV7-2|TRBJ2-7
TGTGCCAGCAGTTGGTCCTACGAGCAGTACTTC
CASSWSYEQYF
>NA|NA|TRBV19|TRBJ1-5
TGTGCCAGTGACCAACGTGGGCAGCATCAGCCCCAGCATTTT
CASDQRGQHQPQHF
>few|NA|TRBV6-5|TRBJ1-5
TGTGCCAGCAGTTACTCGACGAGCAATCAGCCCCAGCATTTT
CASSYSTSNQPQHF
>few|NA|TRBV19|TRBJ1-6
TGTGCCAGTAGGCCCGGCTTCTATAATTCACCCCTCCACTTT
CASRPGFYNSPLHF
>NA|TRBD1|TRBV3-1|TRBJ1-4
TGTGCCAGCAGAGCAGGATTCATCGGGACAGGGCATGAAAAACTGTTTTTT
CASRAGFIGTGHEKLFF
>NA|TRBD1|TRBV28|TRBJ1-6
TGTGCCACCCGGGGACAGAGGCATTCACCCCTCCACTTT
CATRGQRHSPLHF
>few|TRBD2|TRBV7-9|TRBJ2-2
TGTGCCAGCAGCTTAGCGCGAAGCGGGATTTACACCGGGGAGCTGTTTTTT
CASSLARSGIYTGELFF
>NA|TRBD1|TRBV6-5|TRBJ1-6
TGTGCCAGCAGCGGGACAGGGGTTTCACCCCTCCACTTT
CASSGTGVSPLHF
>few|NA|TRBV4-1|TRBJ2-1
TGCGCCAGCAGCCAGAACTCCGCTTTCAGGCGGGGTGAGCAGTTCTTC
CASSQNSAFRRGEQFF
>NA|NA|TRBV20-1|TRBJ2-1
TGCAGTCCTCGTACAGGGTCCAATGAGCAGTTCTTC
CSPRTGSNEQFF
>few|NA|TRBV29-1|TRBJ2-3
TGCAGCGCTGCCCCGGGGGGCACAGATACGCAGTATTTT
CSAAPGGTDTQYF
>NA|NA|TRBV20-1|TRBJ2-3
TGCAGTGCTAGGGAAGAGGGCTCAGATACGCAGTATTTT
CSAREEGSDTQYF
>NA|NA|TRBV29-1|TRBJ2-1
TGCAGCGTTACGGGGGATTCCTACAATGAGCAGTTCTTC
CSVTGDSYNEQFF
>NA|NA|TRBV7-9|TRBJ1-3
TGTGCCAGCAGCTTAGGCGTGGGCGGGAGCTCTGGAAACACCATATATTTT
CASSLGVGGSSGNTIYF
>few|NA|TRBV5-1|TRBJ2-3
TGCGCCAGCAGCTTGCACCTAGGCACAGATACGCAGTATTTT
CASSLHLGTDTQYF
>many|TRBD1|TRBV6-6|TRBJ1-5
TGTGCCAGCAGTTACTCCTCCCGGGACAGGGCCCTTCGACATTTT
CASSYSSRDRALRHF
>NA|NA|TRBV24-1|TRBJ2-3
TGTGCCACCAGTGACCAGGGGTCTGCTGGAGATACGCAGTATTTT
CATSDQGSAGDTQYF
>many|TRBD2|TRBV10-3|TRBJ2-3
TGTGCCATCCGGAGACTAGCGGGCACAGATACGCAGTATTTT
CAIRRLAGTDTQYF
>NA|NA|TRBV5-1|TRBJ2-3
TGCGCCAGCAGCTTGGGGTTCGGAGGGGCTTATTCAGATACGCAGTATTTT
CASSLGFGGAYSDTQYF
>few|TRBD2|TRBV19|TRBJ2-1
TGTGCCAGTAGTATTAGCGGGTTTTACAATGAGCAGTTCTTC
CASSISGFYNEQFF
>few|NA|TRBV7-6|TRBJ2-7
TGTGCCAGCAGCTGGTCGACCGGTTACGAGCAGTACTTC
CASSWSTGYEQYF
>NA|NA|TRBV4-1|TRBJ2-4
TGCGCCAGCAGCCATCGCGGGAAGAGAGCCAAAAACATTCAGTACTTC
CASSHRGKRAKNIQYF
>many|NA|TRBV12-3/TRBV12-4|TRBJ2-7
TGTGCCAGCAGTTTCACCGGGGACCCCCGGGCCGAGCAGTACTTC
CASSFTGDPRAEQYF